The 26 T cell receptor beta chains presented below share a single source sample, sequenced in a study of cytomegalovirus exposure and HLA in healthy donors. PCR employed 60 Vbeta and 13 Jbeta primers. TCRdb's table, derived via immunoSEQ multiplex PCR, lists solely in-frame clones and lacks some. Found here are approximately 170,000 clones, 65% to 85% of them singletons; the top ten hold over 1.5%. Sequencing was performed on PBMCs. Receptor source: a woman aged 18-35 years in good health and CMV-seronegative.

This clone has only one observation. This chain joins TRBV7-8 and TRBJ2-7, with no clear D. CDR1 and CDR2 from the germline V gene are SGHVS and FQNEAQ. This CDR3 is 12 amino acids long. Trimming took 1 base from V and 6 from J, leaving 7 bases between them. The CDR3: CASSLVASEQYF. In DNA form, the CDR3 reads TGTGCCAGCAGCTTAGTGGCCTCCGAGCAGTACTTC.

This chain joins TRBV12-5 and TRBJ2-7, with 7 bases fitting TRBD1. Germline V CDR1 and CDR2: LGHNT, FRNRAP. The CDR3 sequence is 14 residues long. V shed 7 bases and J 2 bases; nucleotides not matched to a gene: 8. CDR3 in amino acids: CASETQGPPYEQYF. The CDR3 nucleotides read TGTGCTAGTGAGACACAGGGGCCCCCCTACGAGCAGTACTTC.

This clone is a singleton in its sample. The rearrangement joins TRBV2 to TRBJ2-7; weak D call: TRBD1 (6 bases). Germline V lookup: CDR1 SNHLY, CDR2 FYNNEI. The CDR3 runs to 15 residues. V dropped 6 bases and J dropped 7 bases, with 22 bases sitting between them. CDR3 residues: CASSSRTAKLGEQYF. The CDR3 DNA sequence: TGTGCCAGCAGCTCCCGGACAGCTAAATTGGGGGAGCAGTACTTC.

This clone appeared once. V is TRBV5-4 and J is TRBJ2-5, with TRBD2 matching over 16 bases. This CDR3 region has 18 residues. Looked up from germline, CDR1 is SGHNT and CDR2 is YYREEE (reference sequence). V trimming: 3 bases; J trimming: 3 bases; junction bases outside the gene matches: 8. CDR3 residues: CASSSPGLAGGNKETQYF. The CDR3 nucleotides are TGTGCCAGCAGCTCACCGGGACTAGCGGGAGGGAACAAAGAGACCCAGTACTTC. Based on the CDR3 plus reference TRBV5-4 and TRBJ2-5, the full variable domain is ETGVTQSPTHLIKTRGQQVTLRCSSQSGHNTVSWYQQALGQGPQFIFQYYREEENGRGNFPPRFSGLQFPNYSSELNVNALELDDSALYLCASSSPGLAGGNKETQYFGPGTRLLVL.

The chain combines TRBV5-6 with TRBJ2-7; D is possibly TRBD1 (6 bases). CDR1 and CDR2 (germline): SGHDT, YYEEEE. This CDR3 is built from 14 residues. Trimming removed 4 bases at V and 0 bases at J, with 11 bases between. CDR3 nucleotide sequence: TGTGCCAGCAGCCCCGTGGGGGCCTCCTACGAGCAGTACTTC. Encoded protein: CASSPVGASYEQYF.

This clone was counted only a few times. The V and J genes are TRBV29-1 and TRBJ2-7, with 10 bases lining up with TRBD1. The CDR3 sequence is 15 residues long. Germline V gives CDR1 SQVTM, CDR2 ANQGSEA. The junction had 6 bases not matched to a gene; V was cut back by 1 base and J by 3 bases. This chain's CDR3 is CSVEGSRTGGYEQYF. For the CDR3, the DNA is TGCAGCGTTGAAGGGTCCAGGACAGGGGGCTACGAGCAGTACTTC.

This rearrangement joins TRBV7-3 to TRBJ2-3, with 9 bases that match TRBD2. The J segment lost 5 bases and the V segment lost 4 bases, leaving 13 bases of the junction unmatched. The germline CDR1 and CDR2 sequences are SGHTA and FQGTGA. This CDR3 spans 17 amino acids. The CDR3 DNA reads TGTGCCAGCAGCTATAGGCCTAGCGGGGCCAGGGGAGATACGCAGTATTTT. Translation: CASSYRPSGARGDTQYF.

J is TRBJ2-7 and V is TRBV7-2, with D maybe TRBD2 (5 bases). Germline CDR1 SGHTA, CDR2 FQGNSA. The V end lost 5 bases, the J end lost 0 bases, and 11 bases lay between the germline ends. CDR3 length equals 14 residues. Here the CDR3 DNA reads TGTGCCAGCAGCCCAACTGCGGGCTCCTACGAGCAGTACTTC. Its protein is CASSPTAGSYEQYF.

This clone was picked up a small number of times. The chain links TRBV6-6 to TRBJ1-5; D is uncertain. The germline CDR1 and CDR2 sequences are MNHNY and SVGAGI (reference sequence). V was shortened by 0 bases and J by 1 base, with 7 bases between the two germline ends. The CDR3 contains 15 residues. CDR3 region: CASSYSTGSNQPQHF. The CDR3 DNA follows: TGTGCCAGCAGTTACTCGACCGGGAGCAATCAGCCCCAGCATTTT.

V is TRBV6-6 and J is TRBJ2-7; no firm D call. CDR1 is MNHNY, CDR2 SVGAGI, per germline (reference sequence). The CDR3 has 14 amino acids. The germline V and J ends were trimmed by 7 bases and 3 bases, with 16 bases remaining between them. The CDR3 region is CASTVSTSFYEQYF. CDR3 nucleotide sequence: TGTGCCAGCACCGTATCCACATCGTTCTACGAGCAGTACTTC.

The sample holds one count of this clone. The CDR3 sequence: CASLDRSLVKPQHF. CDR3 DNA: TGTGCCAGCCTGGACAGGTCCTTAGTCAAGCCCCAGCATTTT. V and J are TRBV28 and TRBJ1-5, with 7 bases lining up with TRBD1. This CDR3 is 14 amino acids long. From germline, CDR1 is MDHEN and CDR2 SYDVKM. Unmatched junction bases numbered 12, after V lost 8 bases and J lost 8 bases.

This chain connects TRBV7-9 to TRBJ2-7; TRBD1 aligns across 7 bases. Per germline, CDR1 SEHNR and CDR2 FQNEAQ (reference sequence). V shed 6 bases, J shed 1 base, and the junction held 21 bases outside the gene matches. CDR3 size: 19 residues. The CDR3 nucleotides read TGTGCCAGCAGTTCCAATTCATTAACCGGGACAGTTTTTTCCTACGAGCAGTACTTC. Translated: CASSSNSLTGTVFSYEQYF.

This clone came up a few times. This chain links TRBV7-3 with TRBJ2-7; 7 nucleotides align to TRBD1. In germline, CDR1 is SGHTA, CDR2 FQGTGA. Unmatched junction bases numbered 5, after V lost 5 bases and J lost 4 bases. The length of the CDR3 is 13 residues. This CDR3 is CASSDPRGYEQYF. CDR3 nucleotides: TGTGCCAGCAGCGACCCCAGGGGGTACGAGCAGTACTTC.

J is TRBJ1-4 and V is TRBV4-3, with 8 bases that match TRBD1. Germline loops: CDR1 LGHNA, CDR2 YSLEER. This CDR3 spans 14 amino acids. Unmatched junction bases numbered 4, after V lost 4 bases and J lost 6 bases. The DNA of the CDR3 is TGCGCCAGCAGCCTACGACAGGGGCATGAAAAACTGTTTTTT. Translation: CASSLRQGHEKLFF.

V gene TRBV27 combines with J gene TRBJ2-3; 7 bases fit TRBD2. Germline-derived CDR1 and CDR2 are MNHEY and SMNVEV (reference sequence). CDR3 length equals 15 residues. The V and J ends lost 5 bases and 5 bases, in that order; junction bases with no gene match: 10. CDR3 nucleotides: TGTGCCAGCAGTCCCAGCGGGAACGGAGGAGATACGCAGTATTTT. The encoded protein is CASSPSGNGGDTQYF.

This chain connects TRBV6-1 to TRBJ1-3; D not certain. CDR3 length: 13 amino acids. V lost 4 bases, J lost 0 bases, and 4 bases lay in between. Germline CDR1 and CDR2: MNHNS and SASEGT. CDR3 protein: CASSVSSGNTIYF. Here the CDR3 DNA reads TGTGCCAGCAGTGTGAGCTCTGGAAACACCATATATTTT.

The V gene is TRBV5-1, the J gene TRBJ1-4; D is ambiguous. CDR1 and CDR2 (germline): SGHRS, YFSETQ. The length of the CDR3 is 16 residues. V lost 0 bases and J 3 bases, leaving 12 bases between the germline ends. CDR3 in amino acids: CASSLGYGVSNEKLFF. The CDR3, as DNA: TGCGCCAGCAGCTTGGGATACGGGGTCTCTAATGAAAAACTGTTTTTT.

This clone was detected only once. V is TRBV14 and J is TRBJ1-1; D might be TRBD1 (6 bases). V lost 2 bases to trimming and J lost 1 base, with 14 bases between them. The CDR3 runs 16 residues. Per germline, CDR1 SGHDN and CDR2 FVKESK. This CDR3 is CASSQPMDSKNTEAFF. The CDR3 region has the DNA TGTGCCAGCAGCCAACCTATGGACAGTAAGAACACTGAAGCTTTCTTT.

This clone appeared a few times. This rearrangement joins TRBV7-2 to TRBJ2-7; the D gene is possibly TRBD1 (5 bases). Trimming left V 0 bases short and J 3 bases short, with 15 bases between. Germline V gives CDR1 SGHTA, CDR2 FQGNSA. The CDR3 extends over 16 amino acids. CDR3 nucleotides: TGTGCCAGCAGCTTAGCTACGGGCAGGGTAAGCTACGAGCAGTACTTC. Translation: CASSLATGRVSYEQYF.

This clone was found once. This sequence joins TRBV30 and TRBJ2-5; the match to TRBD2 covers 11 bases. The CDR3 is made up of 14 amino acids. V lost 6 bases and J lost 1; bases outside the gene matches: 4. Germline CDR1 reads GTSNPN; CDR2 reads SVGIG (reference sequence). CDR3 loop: CACMTSGTQETQYF. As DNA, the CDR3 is TGTGCCTGCATGACTAGCGGGACCCAAGAGACCCAGTACTTC. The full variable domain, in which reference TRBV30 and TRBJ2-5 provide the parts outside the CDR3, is SQTIHQWPATLVQPVGSPLSLECTVEGTSNPNLYWYRQAAGRGLQLLFYSVGIGQISSEVPQNLSASRPQDRQFILSSKKLLLSDSGFYLCACMTSGTQETQYFGPGTRLLVL.

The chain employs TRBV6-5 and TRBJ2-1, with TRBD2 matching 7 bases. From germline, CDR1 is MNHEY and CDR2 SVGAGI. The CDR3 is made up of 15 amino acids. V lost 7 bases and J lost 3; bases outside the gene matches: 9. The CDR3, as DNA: TGTGCCAGCAACCCAGGGAGCGGGATCTACAATGAGCAGTTCTTC. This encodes CASNPGSGIYNEQFF.

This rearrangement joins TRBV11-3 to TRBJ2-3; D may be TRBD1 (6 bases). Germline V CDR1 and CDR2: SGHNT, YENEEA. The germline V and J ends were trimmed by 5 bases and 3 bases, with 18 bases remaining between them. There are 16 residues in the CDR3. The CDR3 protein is CASSGTDRTGTDTQYF. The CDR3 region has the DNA TGTGCCAGCAGCGGGACCGACAGGACCGGGACAGATACGCAGTATTTT.

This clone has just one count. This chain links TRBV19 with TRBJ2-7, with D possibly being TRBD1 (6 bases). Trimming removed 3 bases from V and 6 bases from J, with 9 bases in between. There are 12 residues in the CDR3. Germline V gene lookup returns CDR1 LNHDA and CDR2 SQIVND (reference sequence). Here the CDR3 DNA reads TGTGCCAGTAGTATGACCAGGGGCGAGCAGTACTTC. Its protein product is CASSMTRGEQYF.

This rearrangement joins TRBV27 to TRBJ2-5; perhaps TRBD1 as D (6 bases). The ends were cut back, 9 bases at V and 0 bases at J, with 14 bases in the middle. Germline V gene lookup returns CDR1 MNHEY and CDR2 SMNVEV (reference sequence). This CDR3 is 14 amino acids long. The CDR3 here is CASRLTGYQETQYF. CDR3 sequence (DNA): TGTGCCAGTAGACTCACAGGGTACCAAGAGACCCAGTACTTC.

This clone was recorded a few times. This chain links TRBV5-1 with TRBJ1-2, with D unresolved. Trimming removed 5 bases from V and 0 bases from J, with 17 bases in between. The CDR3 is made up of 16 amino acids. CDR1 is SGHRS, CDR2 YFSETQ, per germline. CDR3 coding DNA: TGCGCCAGCAGACGCGCGGGTATGGAGGCTAACTATGGCTACACCTTC. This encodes CASRRAGMEANYGYTF.

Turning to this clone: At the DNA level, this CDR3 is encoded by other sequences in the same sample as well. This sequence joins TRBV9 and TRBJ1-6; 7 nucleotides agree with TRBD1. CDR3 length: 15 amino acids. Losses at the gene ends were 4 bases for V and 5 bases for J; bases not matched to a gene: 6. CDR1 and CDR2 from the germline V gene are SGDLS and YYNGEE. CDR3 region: CASSLSGQNNSPLHF. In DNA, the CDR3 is TGTGCCAGCAGCCTGTCGGGACAGAATAATTCACCCCTCCACTTT.